Listed below are T cell receptor beta chains from one sample, sequenced in a study of blood T cell repertoires in COVID-19. The data were produced by immunoSEQ multiplex PCR, yet TCRdb's version contains in-frame clones alone and is incomplete. The sample consists of almost 400,000 clones, 89% of them appearing once. The sample consisted of PBMCs or T cells enriched from blood (not recorded which). The receptors stem from a woman aged 25 to 39 who had recovered from COVID-19. Both conserved end residues are part of each CDR3. D genes are given only for firm matches. Only some rows state a clone size, as once, few, many or a class for expanded clones.

CDR3aa,CDR3nt,v_gene,d_gene,j_gene,abundance
CASSIKKGTENTEAFF,TGTGCCAGTAGTATAAAGAAGGGGACAGAGAACACTGAAGCTTTCTTT,TRBV19,TRBD1,TRBJ1-1,.
CASSEGTGIGGNTIYF,TGTGCCAGCAGTGAAGGTACAGGAATTGGTGGAAACACCATATATTTT,TRBV2,.,TRBJ1-3,once
CASSLGTDPNEQFF,TGTGCCAGCAGTTTAGGGACAGACCCCAATGAGCAGTTCTTC,TRBV28,TRBD1,TRBJ2-1,.
CASSLWDRGNVYGYTF,TGTGCCAGCAGCTTATGGGACAGGGGGAATGTCTATGGCTACACCTTC,TRBV7-3,TRBD1,TRBJ1-2,few
CASSPLGVRSRTEAFF,TGTGCCAGCAGCCCCTTAGGCGTACGGTCGAGGACTGAAGCTTTCTTT,TRBV7-3,.,TRBJ1-1,once
CASGVDSYYGYTF,TGTGCTAGTGGTGTGGACAGCTACTATGGCTACACCTTC,TRBV12-5,.,TRBJ1-2,.
CASSLSGGLGEQFF,TGTGCCAGCAGCTTATCGGGGGGGCTCGGTGAGCAGTTCTTC,TRBV11-3,TRBD2,TRBJ2-1,.
CAWSVEASGGREQFF,TGTGCCTGGAGTGTAGAGGCTAGCGGGGGGCGTGAGCAGTTCTTC,TRBV30,TRBD2,TRBJ2-1,.
CASSLEGVKGEKLFF,TGCGCCAGCAGCTTGGAAGGGGTTAAGGGTGAAAAACTGTTTTTT,TRBV5-1,.,TRBJ1-4,.
CASSSGTSGASGTQYF,TGCGCCAGCAGCTCCGGGACTAGCGGGGCTAGTGGGACCCAGTACTTC,TRBV5-1,TRBD2,TRBJ2-5,.
CASTLAGTEAFF,TGTGCCAGCACCCTCGCGGGCACTGAAGCTTTCTTT,TRBV28,.,TRBJ1-1,.
CASSYFTDRKGGYTF,TGTGCCAGCAGTTACTTCACAGACAGGAAGGGTGGCTACACCTTC,TRBV6-5,.,TRBJ1-2,.
CASSQDKMGFLTEAFF,TGTGCCAGCAGCCAGGACAAGATGGGGTTCCTAACTGAAGCTTTCTTT,TRBV16,.,TRBJ1-1,.
CASSSGTGTLSGEQYF,TGTGCCAGTAGTTCCGGGACAGGGACACTCTCAGGCGAGCAGTACTTC,TRBV19,TRBD1,TRBJ2-7,.
CASSESRGTGLDEQYF,TGCGCCAGCAGTGAGTCGCGGGGGACAGGGTTGGACGAGCAGTACTTC,TRBV10-2,TRBD1,TRBJ2-7,.
CASSFAVEQYF,TGTGCCAGCAGCTTCGCGGTCGAGCAGTACTTC,TRBV7-2,.,TRBJ2-7,.
CASRVRGVGNSPLHF,TGTGCCAGCAGGGTCCGGGGTGTAGGTAATTCACCCCTCCACTTT,TRBV27,.,TRBJ1-6,.
CASTISPSHRDRGNYGYTF,TGTGCCAGCACTATTTCTCCCTCGCACCGGGACAGGGGAAACTATGGCTACACCTTC,TRBV27,TRBD1,TRBJ1-2,few
CASSQGPGRIDEQFF,TGTGCCAGCAGCCAAGGGCCCGGGAGGATTGATGAGCAGTTCTTC,TRBV3-1/TRBV3-2,TRBD2,TRBJ2-1,.
CASSVRGTDQPQHF,TGTGCCAGTAGCGTGAGGGGGACCGATCAGCCCCAGCATTTT,TRBV19,.,TRBJ1-5,.
CASRAPQERGGAFF,TGTGCCAGCAGGGCGCCACAGGAAAGGGGGGGGGCTTTCTTT,TRBV28,.,TRBJ1-1,.
CASSQVGLGRGDEKLFF,TGCGCCAGCAGCCAAGTTGGACTGGGCAGGGGTGACGAAAAACTGTTTTTT,TRBV4-1,.,TRBJ1-4,.
CASSIPGLYGYTF,TGTGCCAGTAGTATACCGGGACTCTATGGCTACACCTTC,TRBV19,.,TRBJ1-2,.
CASSLNRDRGNTIYF,TGTGCCAGCAGCTTGAACCGGGACAGGGGAAACACCATATATTTT,TRBV27,TRBD1,TRBJ1-3,.
CASSLRRTGTSFEQFF,TGTGCCAGCAGCTTACGGCGGACAGGGACTTCGTTTGAGCAGTTCTTC,TRBV7-2,TRBD1,TRBJ2-1,.
CASSEVRGHTGELFF,TGTGCCAGCAGTGAAGTTCGGGGTCACACCGGGGAGCTGTTTTTT,TRBV2,.,TRBJ2-2,.
CASTPSGSSYNEQFF,TGTGCCAGTACCCCTAGCGGGAGCTCCTACAATGAGCAGTTCTTC,TRBV19,TRBD2,TRBJ2-1,few